These 29 T cell receptor beta chains originate from one sample sequenced in a study of blood T cell repertoires in COVID-19. Libraries were prepared by immunoSEQ multiplex PCR; TCRdb keeps only in-frame clonotypes and omits some of them. The sample gives hundreds of thousands of clones, 75% to 90% of which show up once; around 1% is in the top ten. Sample: PBMCs or T cells enriched from blood (not recorded which). The receptors were sampled from a young man who had recovered from COVID-19.

In its sample, this clone was seen once. This chain links TRBV2 with TRBJ1-1; D call uncertain. The CDR3 spans 13 residues. Trimming took 7 bases from V and 5 from J, leaving 14 bases between them. Per the germline V gene, CDR1 is SNHLY and CDR2 is FYNNEI. The DNA of the CDR3 is TGTGCCAGCAACTTCCACGGGTTAACTGAAGCTTTCTTT. This gives the protein CASNFHGLTEAFF.

Here the CDR3 reads CASSPFRSSYNEQFF. CDR3 sequence (DNA): TGTGCCAGCAGCCCCTTTCGGTCCTCCTACAATGAGCAGTTCTTC. V and J are TRBV6-5 and TRBJ2-1; D gene ambiguous. Trimming took 6 bases from V and 0 from J, leaving 12 bases between them. Germline V lookup: CDR1 MNHEY, CDR2 SVGAGI. The CDR3 is 15 amino acids.

The chain has TRBV5-1 and TRBJ1-5; no reliable D call. The CDR3 covers 13 residues. V lost 0 bases and J 7 bases, leaving 8 bases between the germline ends. Per germline, CDR1 SGHRS and CDR2 YFSETQ. CDR3 nucleotides: TGCGCCAGCAGCTTGGGGGAGGAGCAGCCCCAGCATTTT. Residues: CASSLGEEQPQHF.

This clone has only one observation. The V gene is TRBV9, the J gene TRBJ1-1, with D perhaps TRBD1 (5 bases). The CDR3 is made up of 14 amino acids. Germline V lookup: CDR1 SGDLS, CDR2 YYNGEE. V lost 0 bases, J lost 3 bases, and 9 bases lay in between. For the CDR3, the DNA is TGTGCCAGCAGCGTAGACAGGATCCACACTGAAGCTTTCTTT. Its protein is CASSVDRIHTEAFF.

The chain carries TRBV19 and TRBJ1-2; 10 bases line up with TRBD1. Per the germline V gene, CDR1 is LNHDA and CDR2 is SQIVND (reference sequence). The junction had 6 bases not matched to a gene; V was cut back by 5 bases and J by 12 bases. The CDR3 is 12 amino acids. In DNA form, the CDR3 reads TGTGCCAGTAGTTCTGGGACAGGGGCGGACACCTTC. It specifies CASSSGTGADTF.

This clone has a handful of counts. The chain employs TRBV7-3 and TRBJ1-1, with D uncertain. The V end lost 4 bases, the J end lost 1 base, and 4 bases lay between the germline ends. Germline values: CDR1 SGHTA, CDR2 FQGTGA. This CDR3 is built from 12 residues. The CDR3 nucleotides read TGTGCCAGCAGCTACACGAACACTGAAGCTTTCTTT. Encoded protein: CASSYTNTEAFF.

CDR3: CSVQGQGDQPQHF. CDR3 DNA: TGCAGCGTCCAGGGACAGGGAGATCAGCCCCAGCATTTT. The rearrangement uses TRBV29-1 and TRBJ1-5; 9 positions match TRBD1. Trimming at V came to 6 bases and at J to 5 bases, leaving 5 bases not matched to a gene. From germline, CDR1 is SQVTM and CDR2 ANQGSEA. The CDR3 covers 13 residues.

The rearrangement links TRBV28 to TRBJ2-3, with D unresolved. The ends were cut back, 3 bases at V and 0 bases at J, with 16 bases in the middle. CDR3 size: 17 residues. The germline gives CDR1 MDHEN, CDR2 SYDVKM. The CDR3 bases are TGTGCCAGCAGTTTGGATTCCCAGCAGACTAGCACAGATACGCAGTATTTT. As protein: CASSLDSQQTSTDTQYF.

This clone has a single count. This chain uses TRBV7-8 with TRBJ2-7; D not resolved. Germline loops: CDR1 SGHVS, CDR2 FQNEAQ. This CDR3 has 11 amino acids. The V gene lost 2 bases and the J gene lost 7 bases, with 6 bases spanning the gap. The CDR3 DNA reads as TGTGCCAGCAGCTTATACGGTGAGCAGTACTTC. Its protein product is CASSLYGEQYF.

This clone was seen once. The chain employs TRBV19 and TRBJ1-1; D is uncertain. The CDR3 covers 14 residues. Looked up from germline, CDR1 is LNHDA and CDR2 is SQIVND (reference sequence). The V end lost 7 bases, the J end lost 0 bases, and 12 bases lay between the germline ends. CDR3 protein: CASTPGGMNTEAFF. The CDR3 DNA reads TGTGCCAGTACCCCCGGAGGTATGAACACTGAAGCTTTCTTT.

The chain employs TRBV9 and TRBJ2-5, with 9 bases aligning to TRBD1. From germline, CDR1 is SGDLS and CDR2 YYNGEE. V lost 4 bases to trimming and J lost 2 bases; unmatched junction nucleotides: 6. The CDR3 sequence is 15 residues long. CDR3 coding DNA: TGTGCCAGCAGCCCCGCCGACAGGGGGCAAGAGACCCAGTACTTC. Encoded protein: CASSPADRGQETQYF.

The CDR3 spells CAIRAGGGGLEEQFF. CDR3 nucleotides: TGTGCCATCAGGGCTGGGGGGGGTGGATTAGAGGAGCAGTTCTTC. V is TRBV10-3 and J is TRBJ2-1; 7 bases map to TRBD2. The V gene end was trimmed by 6 bases and the J gene end by 10 bases; junction bases not matched to a gene: 15. The germline V gene has CDR1 ENHRY and CDR2 SYGVKD. This CDR3 region has 15 residues.

This CDR3 reads CASSDRDKIHEQYF. The DNA for the CDR3 is TGTGCCAGCAGTGACCGGGACAAGATCCACGAGCAGTACTTC. This chain uses TRBV25-1 with TRBJ2-7, with D maybe TRBD1 (6 bases). There are 14 residues in the CDR3. With 3 bases removed from V and 5 bases from J, the gap between germline ends came to 14 bases. Germline CDR1 reads MGHDK; CDR2 reads SYGVNS.

The V and J genes are TRBV2 and TRBJ2-7; D is undetermined. Germline V gives CDR1 SNHLY, CDR2 FYNNEI. This CDR3 contains 13 residues. Trimming left V 6 bases short and J 2 bases short, with 11 bases between. The CDR3 reads CASSPDGAYEQYF. The DNA of the CDR3 is TGTGCCAGCAGCCCTGACGGAGCCTACGAGCAGTACTTC.

The gene calls are TRBV7-2 and TRBJ1-1; no definite D call. The CDR3 is 13 residues long. Germline V gene lookup returns CDR1 SGHTA and CDR2 FQGNSA. V lost 1 base and J lost 6, with 9 bases in between. The chain's CDR3 is CASSLGNGPEAFF. The CDR3 coding sequence is TGTGCCAGCAGCTTAGGAAATGGGCCTGAAGCTTTCTTT.

DNA for the CDR3: TGTGCCAGCAGCCCACTAGCGGGGGGGGGCTCCTACGAGCAGTACTTC. Translating it yields CASSPLAGGGSYEQYF. The gene calls are TRBV4-2 and TRBJ2-7, with 13 bases fitting TRBD2. With V trimmed by 4 bases and J by 0 bases, 3 bases remained unmatched. CDR3 size: 16 residues. Looked up from germline, CDR1 is LGHNA and CDR2 is YNFKEQ.

The chain is built from TRBV7-9 and TRBJ1-2, with D perhaps TRBD1 (6 bases). CDR1 SEHNR and CDR2 FQNEAQ come from the germline V gene (reference sequence). Trimming pared 5 bases from V and 2 bases from J, leaving 12 bases between. The CDR3 length is 14 residues. CDR3 loop: CASSTRTENYGYTF. The CDR3 coding sequence is TGTGCCAGCAGCACCCGGACAGAAAACTATGGCTACACCTTC.

This clone showed up just once. The chain recombines TRBV2 with TRBJ2-7, with a possible D match to TRBD2 (6 bases). The V and J ends lost 4 bases and 0 bases respectively, with 10 bases between them. This CDR3 region has 14 residues. Germline CDR1 is SNHLY and CDR2 is FYNNEI. CDR3 bases: TGTGCCAGCAGTGTCTGGGACTTCTCCTACGAGCAGTACTTC. Amino acids: CASSVWDFSYEQYF.

The chain links TRBV18 to TRBJ2-7; TRBD1 agrees at 10 bases. The CDR3 length is 13 residues. From germline, CDR1 is KGHSH and CDR2 LQKENI. V gave up 4 bases and J gave up 3 bases; unmatched junction bases: 0. The CDR3 region is CASSRTGGYEQYF. For the CDR3, the DNA is TGTGCCAGCTCACGGACAGGGGGCTACGAGCAGTACTTC. Combining the CDR3 with reference TRBV18 and TRBJ2-7 gives the whole variable domain NAGVMQNPRHLVRRRGQEARLRCSPMKGHSHVYWYRQLPEEGLKFMVYLQKENIIDESGMPKERFSAEFPKEGPSILRIQQVVRGDSAAYFCASSRTGGYEQYFGPGTRLTVT.

This clone was seen only once. V gene TRBV25-1 combines with J gene TRBJ1-2; no reliable D call. The CDR3 extends over 14 amino acids. Per germline, CDR1 MGHDK and CDR2 SYGVNS. V was cut by 0 bases and J by 0 bases, with 5 bases left in between. The CDR3 protein is CASSEYYSNYGYTF. Here the CDR3 DNA reads TGTGCCAGCAGTGAATACTACTCTAACTATGGCTACACCTTC.

The chain employs TRBV5-1 and TRBJ2-7; possible D gene TRBD1, 7 bases. The CDR3 contains 14 residues. Germline values: CDR1 SGHRS, CDR2 YFSETQ. Trimming stripped 9 bases from V and 6 bases from J, with 22 bases between. The CDR3 region has the DNA TGCGCCACGTCTCGGACAGGCGGGACCCGCGAGCAGTACTTC. Protein: CATSRTGGTREQYF.

The chain uses TRBV2 and TRBJ1-5; no clear D gene. V dropped 4 bases and J dropped 0 bases, with 16 bases sitting between them. Germline V lookup: CDR1 SNHLY, CDR2 FYNNEI. The CDR3 runs 17 residues. The CDR3: CASSVSLGSYSNQPQHF. The CDR3 DNA reads as TGTGCCAGCAGTGTGAGTCTGGGCAGTTATAGCAATCAGCCCCAGCATTTT.

This chain connects TRBV5-5 to TRBJ1-6; the D gene is possibly TRBD1 (6 bases). In germline, CDR1 is SGHKS, CDR2 YYEKEE (reference sequence). The CDR3 spans 16 residues. Trimming removed 0 bases from V and 2 bases from J, with 9 bases in between. CDR3 nucleotides: TGTGCCAGCAGCTTGGACAGGGCCACCTATAATTCACCCCTCCACTTT. Amino acids: CASSLDRATYNSPLHF.

V is TRBV6-5 and J is TRBJ1-1; D unclear. CDR1 is MNHEY, CDR2 SVGAGI, per germline. Trimming shortened V by 4 bases and J by 5 bases, and 17 bases separated the two germline ends. The length of the CDR3 is 15 residues. The CDR3 bases are TGTGCCAGCAGTTCCCTGGGCAGGTCCGGTACTGAAGCTTTCTTT. Protein product: CASSSLGRSGTEAFF.

The chain links TRBV27 to TRBJ1-5; 8 bases line up with TRBD1. The CDR3 length is 15 residues. V lost 5 bases, J lost 7 bases, and 10 bases stayed unmatched. Germline CDR1 and CDR2: MNHEY and SMNVEV (reference sequence). The CDR3 DNA follows: TGTGCCAGCAGTCTAGGACAGGGTAATGTCCAGCCCCAGCATTTT. It is translated as CASSLGQGNVQPQHF.

V is TRBV5-5 and J is TRBJ1-2; 10 bases align to TRBD1. Per germline, CDR1 SGHKS and CDR2 YYEKEE (reference sequence). V was pared by 4 bases and J by 6 bases, with 3 bases of the junction left unmatched. This CDR3 spans 13 amino acids. CDR3 protein: CASSGQGGNGYTF. DNA of the CDR3: TGTGCCAGCAGCGGACAGGGGGGGAATGGCTACACCTTC.

This chain joins TRBV9 and TRBJ2-3; 7 positions match TRBD1. The CDR3 extends over 17 amino acids. Germline V gene lookup returns CDR1 SGDLS and CDR2 YYNGEE. J lost 3 bases, V lost 0 bases, and 10 bases had no gene match. In DNA form, the CDR3 reads TGTGCCAGCAGCGTAGCTCTTGGGACAGCCCGAACAGATACGCAGTATTTT. Its translation: CASSVALGTARTDTQYF. The variable domain in full, with the rest retrieved from reference TRBV9 and TRBJ2-3, is DSGVTQTPKHLITATGQRVTLRCSPRSGDLSVYWYQQSLDQGLQFLIQYYNGEERAKGNILERFSAQQFPDLHSELNLSSLELGDSALYFCASSVALGTARTDTQYFGPGTRLTVL.

The chain carries TRBV9 and TRBJ1-3, with TRBD1 as a possible D gene (5 bases). The V end was cut by 3 bases, the J end by 8 bases, with 9 bases between. Germline values: CDR1 SGDLS, CDR2 YYNGEE. This CDR3 contains 12 residues. CDR3: CASSAQGYTIYF. The CDR3 DNA reads as TGTGCCAGCAGCGCCCAGGGATACACCATATATTTT.

V gene TRBV4-2 combines with J gene TRBJ1-2; 9 bases match TRBD1. In germline, CDR1 is LGHNA, CDR2 YNFKEQ. With V trimmed by 3 bases and J by 7 bases, 9 bases remained unmatched. The CDR3 has 15 amino acids. The CDR3 is CASSQAGTGTAGYTF. The CDR3, as DNA: TGTGCCAGCAGCCAGGCCGGGACAGGGACCGCTGGCTACACCTTC.